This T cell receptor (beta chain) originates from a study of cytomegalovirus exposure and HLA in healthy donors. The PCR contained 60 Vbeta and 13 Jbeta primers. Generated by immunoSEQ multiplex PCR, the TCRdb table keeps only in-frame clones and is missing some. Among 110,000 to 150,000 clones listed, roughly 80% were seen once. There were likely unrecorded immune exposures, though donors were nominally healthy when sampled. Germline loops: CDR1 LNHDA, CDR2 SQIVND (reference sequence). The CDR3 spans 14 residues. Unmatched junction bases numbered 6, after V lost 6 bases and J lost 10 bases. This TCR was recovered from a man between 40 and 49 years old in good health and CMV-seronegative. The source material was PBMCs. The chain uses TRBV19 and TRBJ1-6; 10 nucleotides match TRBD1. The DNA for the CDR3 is TGTGCCAGTAGATGGGGGACAGGGGAATCACCCCTCCACTTT. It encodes CASRWGTGESPLHF.